The 2 T cell receptor beta chains in this list originate from one sample, sequenced in a study of PD-1 blockade in classical Hodgkin lymphoma. As for time point: cycle 4 day 1 (C4D1), after 5 to 7 weeks of nivolumab. Each patient experienced a relapse that followed autologous stem cell transplantation, and brentuximab vedotin exposure varied. The method was immunoSEQ multiplex PCR; TCRdb's version includes in-frame clones alone and lacks a portion of them. The sample includes around 20,000 clones, more than 70% seen only once; the top ten take roughly a fifth. The sequencing used peripheral blood mononuclear cells (PBMCs), collected before the fourth cycle of nivolumab. These receptor sequences come from a human donor with classical Hodgkin lymphoma.

The chain has TRBV5-4 and TRBJ2-5; D may correspond to TRBD1 or TRBD2 (7 bases each). Germline CDR1 reads SGHNT; CDR2 reads YYREEE (reference sequence). CDR3 length: 16 residues. V lost 1 base and J 5 bases, leaving 18 bases between the germline ends. The CDR3: CASSLKGEGTAETQYF. CDR3 DNA: TGTGCCAGCAGCTTGAAGGGGGAGGGGACAGCCGAGACCCAGTACTTC.

This rearrangement joins TRBV30 to TRBJ1-2; a weak D match, TRBD1 (6 bases). Germline CDR1 reads GTSNPN; CDR2 reads SVGIG (reference sequence). The V end was cut by 2 bases, the J end by 5 bases, with 9 bases between. There are 12 residues in the CDR3. Here the CDR3 DNA reads TGTGCCTGGAGTTCACAGGGTTATGGCTACACCTTC. It yields the protein CAWSSQGYGYTF.